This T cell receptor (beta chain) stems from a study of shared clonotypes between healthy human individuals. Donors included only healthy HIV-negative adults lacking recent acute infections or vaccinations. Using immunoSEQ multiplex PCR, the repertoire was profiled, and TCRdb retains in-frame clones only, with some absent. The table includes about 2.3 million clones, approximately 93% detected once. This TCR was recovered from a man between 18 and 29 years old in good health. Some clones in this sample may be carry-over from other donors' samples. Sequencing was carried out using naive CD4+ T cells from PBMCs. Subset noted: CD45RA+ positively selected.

The CDR3 region has the DNA TGTGCCAGCAGCCCCCCGGCTTACGAGCAGTACTTC. Its translation is CASSPPAYEQYF. V is TRBV7-9 and J is TRBJ2-7; D gene ambiguous. The CDR3 is 12 residues long. Per the germline V gene, CDR1 is SEHNR and CDR2 is FQNEAQ (reference sequence). Trimming removed 5 bases from V and 4 bases from J, with 9 bases in between.